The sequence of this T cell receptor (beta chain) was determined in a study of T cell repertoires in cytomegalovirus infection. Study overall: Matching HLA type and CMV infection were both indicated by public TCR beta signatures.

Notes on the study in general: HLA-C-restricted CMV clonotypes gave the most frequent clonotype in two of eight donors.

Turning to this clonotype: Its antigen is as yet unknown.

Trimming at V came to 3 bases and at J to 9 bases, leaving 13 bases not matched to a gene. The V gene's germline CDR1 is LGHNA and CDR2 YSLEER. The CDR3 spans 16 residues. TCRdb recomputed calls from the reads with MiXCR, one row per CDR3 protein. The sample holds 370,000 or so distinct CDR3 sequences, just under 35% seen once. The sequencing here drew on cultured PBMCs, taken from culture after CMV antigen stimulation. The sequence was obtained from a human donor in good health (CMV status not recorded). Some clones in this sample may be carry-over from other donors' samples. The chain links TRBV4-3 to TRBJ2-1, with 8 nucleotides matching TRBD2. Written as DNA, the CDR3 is TGCGCCAGCAGCCAGAGCGGGAGTCTCTGTTGTATTGAGCAGTTCTTC. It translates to CASSQSGSLCCIEQFF.